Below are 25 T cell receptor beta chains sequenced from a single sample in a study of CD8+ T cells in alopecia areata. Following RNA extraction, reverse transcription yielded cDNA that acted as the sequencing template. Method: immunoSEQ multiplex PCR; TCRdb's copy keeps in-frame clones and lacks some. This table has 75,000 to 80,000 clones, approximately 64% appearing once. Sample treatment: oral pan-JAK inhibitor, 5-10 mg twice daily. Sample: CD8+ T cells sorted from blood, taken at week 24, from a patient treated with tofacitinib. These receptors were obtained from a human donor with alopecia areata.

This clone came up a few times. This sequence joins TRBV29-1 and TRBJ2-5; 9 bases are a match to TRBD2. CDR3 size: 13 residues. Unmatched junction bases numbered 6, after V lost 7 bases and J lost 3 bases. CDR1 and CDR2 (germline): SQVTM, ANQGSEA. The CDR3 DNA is TGCAGCGGGGGGACTAGCTCAGAAGAGACCCAGTACTTC. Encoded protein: CSGGTSSEETQYF.

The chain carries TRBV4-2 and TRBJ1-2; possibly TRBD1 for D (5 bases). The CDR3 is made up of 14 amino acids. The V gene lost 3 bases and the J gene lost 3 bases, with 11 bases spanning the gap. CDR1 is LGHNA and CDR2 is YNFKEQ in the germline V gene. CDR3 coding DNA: TGTGCCAGCAGCCAGGAGAGGACACACTATGGCTACACCTTC. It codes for CASSQERTHYGYTF.

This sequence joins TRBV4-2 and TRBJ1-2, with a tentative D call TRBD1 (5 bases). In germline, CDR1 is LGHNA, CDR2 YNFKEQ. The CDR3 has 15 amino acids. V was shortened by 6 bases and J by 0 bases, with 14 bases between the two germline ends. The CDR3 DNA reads TGTGCCAGCAGTCACGGGACGATTACTAACTATGGCTACACCTTC. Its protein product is CASSHGTITNYGYTF.

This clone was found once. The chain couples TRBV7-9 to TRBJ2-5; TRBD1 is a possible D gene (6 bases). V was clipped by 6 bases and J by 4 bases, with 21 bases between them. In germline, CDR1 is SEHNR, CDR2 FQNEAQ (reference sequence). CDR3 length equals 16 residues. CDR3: CASSSNRAALRETQYF. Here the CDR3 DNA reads TGTGCCAGCAGTTCTAACAGGGCCGCCCTTCGAGAGACCCAGTACTTC.

The CDR3, as DNA: TGTGCCAGCAGCGTAGCGGGAGGAGCACAAGAGACCCAGTACTTC. Amino acid sequence: CASSVAGGAQETQYF. This chain links TRBV9 with TRBJ2-5; 7 bases line up with TRBD2. The CDR3 runs to 15 residues. The germline CDR1 and CDR2 sequences are SGDLS and YYNGEE. With V trimmed by 0 bases and J by 2 bases, 4 bases remained unmatched. The entire variable domain, with the rest obtained from reference TRBV9 and TRBJ2-5, is as follows: DSGVTQTPKHLITATGQRVTLRCSPRSGDLSVYWYQQSLDQGLQFLIQYYNGEERAKGNILERFSAQQFPDLHSELNLSSLELGDSALYFCASSVAGGAQETQYFGPGTRLLVL.

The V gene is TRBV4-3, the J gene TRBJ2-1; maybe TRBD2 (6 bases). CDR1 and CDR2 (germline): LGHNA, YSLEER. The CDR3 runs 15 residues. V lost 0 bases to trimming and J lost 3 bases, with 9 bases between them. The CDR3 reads CASSQDRGSYNEQFF. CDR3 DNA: TGCGCCAGCAGCCAAGATCGGGGGAGCTACAATGAGCAGTTCTTC.

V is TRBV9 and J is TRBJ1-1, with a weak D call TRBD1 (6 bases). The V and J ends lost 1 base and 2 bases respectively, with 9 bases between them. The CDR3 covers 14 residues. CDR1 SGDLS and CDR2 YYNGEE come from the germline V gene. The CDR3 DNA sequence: TGTGCCAGCAGCGTACAGGGGAGCAACACTGAAGCTTTCTTT. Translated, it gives CASSVQGSNTEAFF.

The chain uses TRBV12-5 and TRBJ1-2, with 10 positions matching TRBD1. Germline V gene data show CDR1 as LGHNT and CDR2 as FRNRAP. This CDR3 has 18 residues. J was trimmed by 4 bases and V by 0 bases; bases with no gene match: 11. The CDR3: CASGLVGVGQGEAYGYTF. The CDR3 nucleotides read TGTGCTAGTGGTTTGGTTGGAGTAGGACAGGGGGAGGCCTATGGCTACACCTTC.

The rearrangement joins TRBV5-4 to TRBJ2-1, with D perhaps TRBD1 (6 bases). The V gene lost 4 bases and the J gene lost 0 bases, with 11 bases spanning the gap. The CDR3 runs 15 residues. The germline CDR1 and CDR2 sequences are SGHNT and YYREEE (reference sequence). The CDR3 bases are TGTGCCAGCAGCCCAGGACAGAGCTCCTACAATGAGCAGTTCTTC. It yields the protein CASSPGQSSYNEQFF.

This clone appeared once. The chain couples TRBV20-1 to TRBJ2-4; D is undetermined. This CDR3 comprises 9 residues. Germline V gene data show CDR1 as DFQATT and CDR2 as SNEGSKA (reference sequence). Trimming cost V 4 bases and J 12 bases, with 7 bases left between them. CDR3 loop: CSAMGSQYF. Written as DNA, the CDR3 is TGCAGTGCTATGGGAAGTCAGTACTTC.

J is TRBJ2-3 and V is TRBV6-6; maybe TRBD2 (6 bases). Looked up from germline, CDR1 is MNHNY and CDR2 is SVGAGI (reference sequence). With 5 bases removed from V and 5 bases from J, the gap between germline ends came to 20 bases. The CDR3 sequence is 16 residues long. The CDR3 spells CASSPGLGGEGDTQYF. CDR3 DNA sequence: TGTGCCAGCAGTCCCGGGTTGGGAGGTGAGGGAGATACGCAGTATTTT.

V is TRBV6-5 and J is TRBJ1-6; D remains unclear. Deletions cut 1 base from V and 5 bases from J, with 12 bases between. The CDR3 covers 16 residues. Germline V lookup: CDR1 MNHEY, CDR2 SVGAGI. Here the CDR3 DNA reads TGTGCCAGCAGTTACTACTTAGGACTGAATAATTCACCCCTCCACTTT. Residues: CASSYYLGLNNSPLHF.

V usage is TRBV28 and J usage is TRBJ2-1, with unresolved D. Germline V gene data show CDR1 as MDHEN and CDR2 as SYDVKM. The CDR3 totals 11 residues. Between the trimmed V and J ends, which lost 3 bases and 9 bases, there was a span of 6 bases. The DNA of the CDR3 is TGTGCCAGCAGTTTGGTGGCTGAGCAGTTCTTC. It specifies CASSLVAEQFF.

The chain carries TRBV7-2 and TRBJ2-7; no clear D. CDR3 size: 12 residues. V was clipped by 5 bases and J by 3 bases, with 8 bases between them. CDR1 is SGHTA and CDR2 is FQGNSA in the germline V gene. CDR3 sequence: CASSLTSYEQYF. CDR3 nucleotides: TGTGCCAGCAGCCTGACGAGCTACGAGCAGTACTTC.

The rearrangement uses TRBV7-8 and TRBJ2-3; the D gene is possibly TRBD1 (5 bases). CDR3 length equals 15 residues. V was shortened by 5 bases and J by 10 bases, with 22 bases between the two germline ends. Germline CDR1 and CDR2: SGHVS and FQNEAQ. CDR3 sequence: CASSHDQGLYDAQYF. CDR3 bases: TGTGCCAGCAGCCATGATCAGGGTTTGTACGATGCGCAGTATTTT.

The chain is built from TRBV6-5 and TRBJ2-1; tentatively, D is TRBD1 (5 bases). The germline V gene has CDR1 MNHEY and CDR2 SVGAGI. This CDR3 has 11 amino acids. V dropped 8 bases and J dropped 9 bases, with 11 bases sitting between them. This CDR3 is CASHDSSEQFF. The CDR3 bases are TGTGCCAGCCACGACAGTTCTGAGCAGTTCTTC.

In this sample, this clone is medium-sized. CDR3 residues: CASSERQGEGTEAFF. The CDR3 DNA is TGTGCCAGCAGCGAGCGGCAGGGTGAGGGCACTGAAGCTTTCTTT. The chain joins TRBV6-4 to TRBJ1-1; D is perhaps TRBD1 (5 bases). Germline V gives CDR1 MRHNA, CDR2 SNTAGT. The CDR3 extends over 15 amino acids. Trimming shortened V by 6 bases and J by 4 bases, and 18 bases separated the two germline ends.

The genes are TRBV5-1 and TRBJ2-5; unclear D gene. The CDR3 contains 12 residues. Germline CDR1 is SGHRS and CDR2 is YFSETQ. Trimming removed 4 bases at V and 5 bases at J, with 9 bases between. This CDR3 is CASSRIWETQYF. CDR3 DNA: TGCGCCAGCAGCCGAATCTGGGAGACCCAGTACTTC.

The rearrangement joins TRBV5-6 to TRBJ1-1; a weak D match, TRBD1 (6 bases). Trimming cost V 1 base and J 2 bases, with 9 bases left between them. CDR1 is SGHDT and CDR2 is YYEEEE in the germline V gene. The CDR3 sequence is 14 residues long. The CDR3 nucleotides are TGTGCCAGCAGCTTGAAGGGGGGTAACACTGAAGCTTTCTTT. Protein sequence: CASSLKGGNTEAFF.

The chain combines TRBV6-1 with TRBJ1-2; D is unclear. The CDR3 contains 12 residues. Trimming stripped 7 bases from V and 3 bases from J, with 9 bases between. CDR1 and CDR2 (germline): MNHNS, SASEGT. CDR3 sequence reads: CASKPGYYGYTF. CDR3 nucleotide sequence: TGTGCCAGCAAACCAGGTTACTATGGCTACACCTTC.

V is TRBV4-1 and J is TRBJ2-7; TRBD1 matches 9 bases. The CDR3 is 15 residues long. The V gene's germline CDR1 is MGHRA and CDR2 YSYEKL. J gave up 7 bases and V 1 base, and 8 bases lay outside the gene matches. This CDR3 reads CASSQVGTGSREQYF. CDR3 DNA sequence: TGCGCCAGCAGCCAAGTTGGGACAGGGTCACGAGAGCAGTACTTC.

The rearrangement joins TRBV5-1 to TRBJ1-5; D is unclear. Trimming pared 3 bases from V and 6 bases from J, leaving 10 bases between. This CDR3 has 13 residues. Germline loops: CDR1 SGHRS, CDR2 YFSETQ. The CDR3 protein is CASSWGIGQPQHF. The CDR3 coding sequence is TGCGCCAGCAGCTGGGGTATTGGTCAGCCCCAGCATTTT.

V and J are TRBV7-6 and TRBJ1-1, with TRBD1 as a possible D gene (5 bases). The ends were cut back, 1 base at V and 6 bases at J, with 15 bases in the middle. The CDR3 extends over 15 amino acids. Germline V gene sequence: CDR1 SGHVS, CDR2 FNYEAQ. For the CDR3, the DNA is TGTGCCAGCAGCTTAGGGTTGACGGAAGGGGCTGAAGCTTTCTTT. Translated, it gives CASSLGLTEGAEAFF.

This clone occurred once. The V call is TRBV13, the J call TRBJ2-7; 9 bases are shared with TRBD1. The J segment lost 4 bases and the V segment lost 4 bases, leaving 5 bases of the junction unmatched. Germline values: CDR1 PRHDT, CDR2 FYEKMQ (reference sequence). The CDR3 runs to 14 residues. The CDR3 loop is CASSSGTGLYEQYF. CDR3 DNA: TGTGCCAGCAGCTCCGGGACAGGGCTATACGAGCAGTACTTC.

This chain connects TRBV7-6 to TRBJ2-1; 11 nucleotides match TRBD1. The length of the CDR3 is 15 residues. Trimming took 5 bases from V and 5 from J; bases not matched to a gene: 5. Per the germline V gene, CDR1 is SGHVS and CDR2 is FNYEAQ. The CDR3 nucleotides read TGTGCCAGCAGCGACCGGGACAGGGGGGACAATGAGCAGTTCTTC. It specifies CASSDRDRGDNEQFF. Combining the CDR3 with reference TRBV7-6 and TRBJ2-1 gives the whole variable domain GAGVSQSPRYKVTKRGQDVALRCDPISGHVSLYWYRQALGQGPEFLTYFNYEAQQDKSGLPNDRFSAERPEGSISTLTIQRTEQRDSAMYRCASSDRDRGDNEQFFGPGTRLTVL.